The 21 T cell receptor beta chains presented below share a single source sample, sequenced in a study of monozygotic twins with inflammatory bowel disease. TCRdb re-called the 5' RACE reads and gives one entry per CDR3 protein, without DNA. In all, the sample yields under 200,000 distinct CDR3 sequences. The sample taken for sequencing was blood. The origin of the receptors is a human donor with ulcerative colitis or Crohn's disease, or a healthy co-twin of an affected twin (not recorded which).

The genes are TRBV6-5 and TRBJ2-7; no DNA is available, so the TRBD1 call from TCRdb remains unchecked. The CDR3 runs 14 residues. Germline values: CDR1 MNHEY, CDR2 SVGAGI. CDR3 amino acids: CASSYYARGFEQYF.

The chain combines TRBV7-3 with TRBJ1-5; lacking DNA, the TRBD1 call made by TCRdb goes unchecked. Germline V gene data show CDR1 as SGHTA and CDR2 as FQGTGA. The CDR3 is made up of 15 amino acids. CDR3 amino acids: CASSLRTGGDQPQHF.

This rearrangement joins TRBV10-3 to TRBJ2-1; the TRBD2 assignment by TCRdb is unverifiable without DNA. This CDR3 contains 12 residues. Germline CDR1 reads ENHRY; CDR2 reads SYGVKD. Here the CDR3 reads CAIGGGYNEQFF.

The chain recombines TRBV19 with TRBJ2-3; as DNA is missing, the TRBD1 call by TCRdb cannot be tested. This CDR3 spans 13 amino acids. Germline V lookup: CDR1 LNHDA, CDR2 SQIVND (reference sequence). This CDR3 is CASGQGGSDTQYF.

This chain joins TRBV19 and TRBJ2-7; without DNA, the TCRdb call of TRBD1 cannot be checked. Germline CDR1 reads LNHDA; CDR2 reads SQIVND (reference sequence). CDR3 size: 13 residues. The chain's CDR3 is CASSTGSSGEQYF. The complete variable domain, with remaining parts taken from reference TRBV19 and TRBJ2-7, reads DGGITQSPKYLFRKEGQNVTLSCEQNLNHDAMYWYRQDPGQGLRLIYYSQIVNDFQKGDIAEGYSVSREKKESFPLTVTSAQKNPTAFYLCASSTGSSGEQYFGPGTRLTVT.

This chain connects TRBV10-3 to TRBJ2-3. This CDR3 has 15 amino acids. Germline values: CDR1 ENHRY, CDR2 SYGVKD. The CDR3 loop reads CAIRRTSSGTDTQYF.

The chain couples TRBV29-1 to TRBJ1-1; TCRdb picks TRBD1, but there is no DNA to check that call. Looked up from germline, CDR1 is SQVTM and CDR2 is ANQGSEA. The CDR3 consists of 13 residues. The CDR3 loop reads CSVERTGATEAFF.

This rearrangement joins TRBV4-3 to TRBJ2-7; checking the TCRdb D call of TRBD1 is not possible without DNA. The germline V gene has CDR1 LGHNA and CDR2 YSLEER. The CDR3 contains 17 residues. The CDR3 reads CASSQSHWGANSYEQYF.

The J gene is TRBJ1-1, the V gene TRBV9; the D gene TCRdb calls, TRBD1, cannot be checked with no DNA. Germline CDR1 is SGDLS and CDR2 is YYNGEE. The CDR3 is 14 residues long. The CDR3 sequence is CASSPGPENTEAFF.

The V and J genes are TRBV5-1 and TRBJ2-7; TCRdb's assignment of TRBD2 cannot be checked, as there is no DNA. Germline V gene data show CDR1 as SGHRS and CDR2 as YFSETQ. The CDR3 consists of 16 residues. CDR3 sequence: CASSLAASGSLYEQYF.

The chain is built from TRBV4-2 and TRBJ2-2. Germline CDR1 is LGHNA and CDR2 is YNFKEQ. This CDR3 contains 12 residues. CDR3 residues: CASSRDTGELFF.

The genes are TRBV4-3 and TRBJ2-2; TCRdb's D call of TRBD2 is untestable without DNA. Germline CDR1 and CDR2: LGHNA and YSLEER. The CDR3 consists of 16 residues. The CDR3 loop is CASSLLAGGNTGELFF.

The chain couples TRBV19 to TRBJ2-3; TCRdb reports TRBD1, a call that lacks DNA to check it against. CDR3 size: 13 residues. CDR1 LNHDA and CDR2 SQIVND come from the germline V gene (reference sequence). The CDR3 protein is CASSGRETDTQYF.

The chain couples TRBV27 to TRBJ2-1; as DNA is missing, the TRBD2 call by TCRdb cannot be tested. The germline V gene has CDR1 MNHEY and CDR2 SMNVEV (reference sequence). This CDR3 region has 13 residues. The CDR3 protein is CASRTSGRREQFF.

This CDR3 reads CASSLYRGTGELFF. The chain is built from TRBV28 and TRBJ2-2. Per germline, CDR1 MDHEN and CDR2 SYDVKM. The CDR3 has 14 residues.

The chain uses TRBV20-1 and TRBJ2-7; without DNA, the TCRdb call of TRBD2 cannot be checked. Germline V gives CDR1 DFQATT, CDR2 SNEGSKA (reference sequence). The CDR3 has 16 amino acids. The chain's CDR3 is CSAGGLAGGPTYEQYF.

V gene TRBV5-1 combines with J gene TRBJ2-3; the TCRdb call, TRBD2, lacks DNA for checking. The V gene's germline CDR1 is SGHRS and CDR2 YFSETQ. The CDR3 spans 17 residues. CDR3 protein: CASSLGLAVLNTDTQYF. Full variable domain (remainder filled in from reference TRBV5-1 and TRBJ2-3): KAGVTQTPRYLIKTRGQQVTLSCSPISGHRSVSWYQQTPGQGLQFLFEYFSETQRNKGNFPGRFSGRQFSNSRSEMNVSTLELGDSALYLCASSLGLAVLNTDTQYFGPGTRLTVL.

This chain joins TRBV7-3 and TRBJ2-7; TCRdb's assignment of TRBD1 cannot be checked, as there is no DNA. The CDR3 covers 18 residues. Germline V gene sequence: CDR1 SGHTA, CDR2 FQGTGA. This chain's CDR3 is CASSKAGTGGRVGGEQYF.

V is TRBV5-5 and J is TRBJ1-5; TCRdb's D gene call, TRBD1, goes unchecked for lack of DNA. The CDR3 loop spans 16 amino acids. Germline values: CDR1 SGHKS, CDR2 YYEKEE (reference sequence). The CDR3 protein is CASSPEGQGANQPQHF. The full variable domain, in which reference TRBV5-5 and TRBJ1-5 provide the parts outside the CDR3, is DAGVTQSPTHLIKTRGQQVTLRCSPISGHKSVSWYQQVLGQGPQFIFQYYEKEERGRGNFPDRFSARQFPNYSSELNVNALLLGDSALYLCASSPEGQGANQPQHFGDGTRLSIL.

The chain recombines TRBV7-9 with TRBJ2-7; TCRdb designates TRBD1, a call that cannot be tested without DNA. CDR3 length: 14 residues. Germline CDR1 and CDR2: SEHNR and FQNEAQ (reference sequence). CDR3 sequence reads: CASGQAGTGPEQYF.

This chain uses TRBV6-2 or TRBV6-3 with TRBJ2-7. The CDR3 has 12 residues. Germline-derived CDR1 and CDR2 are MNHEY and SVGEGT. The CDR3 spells CASSPITYEQYF.